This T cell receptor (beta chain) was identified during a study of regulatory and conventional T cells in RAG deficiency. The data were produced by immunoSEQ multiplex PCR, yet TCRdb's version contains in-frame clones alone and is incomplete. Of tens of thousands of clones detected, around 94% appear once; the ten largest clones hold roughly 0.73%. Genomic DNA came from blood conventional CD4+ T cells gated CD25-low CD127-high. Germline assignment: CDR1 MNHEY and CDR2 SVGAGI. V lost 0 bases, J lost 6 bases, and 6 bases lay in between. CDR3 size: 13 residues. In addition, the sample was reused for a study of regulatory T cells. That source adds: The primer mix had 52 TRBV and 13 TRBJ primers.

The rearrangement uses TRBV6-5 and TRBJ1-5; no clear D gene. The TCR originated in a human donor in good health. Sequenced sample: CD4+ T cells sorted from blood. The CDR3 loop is CASSYSKGQPQHF. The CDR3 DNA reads TGTGCCAGCAGTTACTCGAAGGGTCAGCCCCAGCATTTT.